The 32 T cell receptor beta chains in this list originate from one sample, sequenced in a study of blood T cell repertoires in COVID-19. Profiled with immunoSEQ multiplex PCR; TCRdb holds only in-frame clones, not every one. Of about 40,000 clones in the sample, 89% are singletons; the top ten hold about 0.4%. Material: peripheral blood. The receptors derive from a human donor in a cohort sampled during active COVID-19.

The gene calls are TRBV11-2 and TRBJ2-7; weak D call: TRBD1 (6 bases). The V end lost 4 bases, the J end lost 6 bases, and 16 bases lay between the germline ends. The CDR3 consists of 14 residues. Germline V gene sequence: CDR1 SGHAT, CDR2 FQNNGV. This chain's CDR3 is CASSSAQGGREQYF. The CDR3, as DNA: TGTGCCAGCAGCTCCGCCCAAGGGGGACGCGAGCAGTACTTC.

This clone was counted a few times. The chain couples TRBV19 to TRBJ1-6; D unresolved. Germline CDR1 reads LNHDA; CDR2 reads SQIVND (reference sequence). Trimming shortened V by 7 bases and J by 10 bases, and 23 bases separated the two germline ends. This CDR3 comprises 16 residues. CDR3 in amino acids: CASTSPWGGRGSPLHF. The CDR3 bases are TGTGCCAGTACCTCCCCATGGGGTGGCAGAGGGTCACCCCTCCACTTT. The variable domain in full, with the rest retrieved from reference TRBV19 and TRBJ1-6, is DGGITQSPKYLFRKEGQNVTLSCEQNLNHDAMYWYRQDPGQGLRLIYYSQIVNDFQKGDIAEGYSVSREKKESFPLTVTSAQKNPTAFYLCASTSPWGGRGSPLHFGNGTRLTVT.

The genes are TRBV7-2 and TRBJ1-3, with 9 bases identical to TRBD1. Per the germline V gene, CDR1 is SGHTA and CDR2 is FQGNSA. The CDR3 is made up of 17 amino acids. With 5 bases clipped from V and 4 bases from J, the junction kept 12 bases outside the gene matches. CDR3 loop: CASSARTGATRGNTIYF. CDR3 sequence (DNA): TGTGCCAGCAGCGCACGGACAGGGGCGACGAGGGGAAACACCATATATTTT.

The gene calls are TRBV3-1 (or the pseudogene TRBV3-2) and TRBJ1-6; the D gene is possibly TRBD1 (6 bases). This CDR3 contains 16 residues. V was shortened by 1 base and J by 3 bases, with 10 bases between the two germline ends. Germline lookup yields CDR1 LGHDT and CDR2 YNNKEL (reference sequence). The CDR3 loop is CASSQVAGVYNSPLHF. The CDR3 DNA is TGTGCCAGCAGCCAAGTGGCAGGGGTCTATAATTCACCCCTCCACTTT.

The rearrangement joins TRBV15 to TRBJ2-7, with 8 bases identical to TRBD2. The CDR3 extends over 14 amino acids. CDR1 and CDR2 (germline): LNHNV, YYDKDF (reference sequence). The J segment lost 6 bases and the V segment lost 3 bases, leaving 7 bases of the junction unmatched. The CDR3 sequence: CATSSGGVYIEQYF. The CDR3, as DNA: TGTGCCACCAGCAGCGGGGGGGTCTACATCGAGCAGTACTTC.

V is TRBV5-6 and J is TRBJ2-7; D is perhaps TRBD1 (5 bases). CDR1 is SGHDT, CDR2 YYEEEE, per germline. The CDR3 covers 14 residues. The V and J ends lost 0 bases and 2 bases respectively, with 9 bases between them. Here the CDR3 reads CASSLAAGPYEQYF. The CDR3 region has the DNA TGTGCCAGCAGCTTGGCCGCAGGGCCCTACGAGCAGTACTTC.

The chain uses TRBV10-3 and TRBJ2-6; no definite D call. Germline CDR1 and CDR2: ENHRY and SYGVKD. Trimming stripped 3 bases from V and 0 bases from J, with 6 bases between. There are 15 residues in the CDR3. The CDR3 loop is CAISDRDSGANVLTF. The CDR3 DNA is TGTGCCATCAGTGATCGAGACTCTGGGGCCAACGTCCTGACTTTC.

Notes on this clone: The same CDR3 arises from other DNA sequences in this sample as well. The chain employs TRBV5-1 and TRBJ1-2; 8 bases fit TRBD1. Losses at the gene ends were 0 bases for V and 8 bases for J; bases not matched to a gene: 6. The CDR3 consists of 14 residues. CDR1 SGHRS and CDR2 YFSETQ come from the germline V gene. The CDR3 here is CASSLGQGARGYTF. The DNA for the CDR3 is TGCGCCAGCAGCTTGGGCCAGGGGGCTCGGGGCTACACCTTC.

Only a few counts were recorded for this clone. This chain links TRBV6-1 with TRBJ2-7; TRBD1 matches at 7 bases. The CDR3 has 15 amino acids. Germline V gene data show CDR1 as MNHNS and CDR2 as SASEGT. The V segment lost 1 base and the J segment 1 base; nucleotides outside the gene matches: 4. In DNA form, the CDR3 reads TGTGCCAGCAGTGAAGTGTTGACAGGGTCCTACGAGCAGTACTTC. Its translation: CASSEVLTGSYEQYF.

The rearrangement uses TRBV3-1 (or the pseudogene TRBV3-2) and TRBJ2-1; 11 positions agree with TRBD2. CDR3 size: 17 residues. Trimming at V came to 2 bases and at J to 6 bases, leaving 9 bases not matched to a gene. Germline assignment: CDR1 LGHDT and CDR2 YNNKEL (reference sequence). CDR3 sequence reads: CASSQLAGGRTSNEQFF. The CDR3 DNA is TGTGCCAGCAGCCAACTAGCGGGGGGCCGGACTTCCAATGAGCAGTTCTTC.

The gene calls are TRBV29-1 and TRBJ1-1; 7 bases are a match to TRBD1. Germline CDR1 and CDR2: SQVTM and ANQGSEA. The CDR3 extends over 12 amino acids. V trimming: 5 bases; J trimming: 10 bases; junction bases outside the gene matches: 10. DNA for the CDR3: TGCAGCGTTATCGTCAGGGGGGTATCAGCTTTCTTT. Translation gives CSVIVRGVSAFF.

The J gene is TRBJ1-1, the V gene TRBV5-5; perhaps TRBD1 as D (5 bases). The germline V gene has CDR1 SGHKS and CDR2 YYEKEE (reference sequence). CDR3 length equals 15 residues. Trimming removed 5 bases at V and 0 bases at J, with 14 bases between. CDR3 protein: CASRYSGGVNTEAFF. CDR3 DNA sequence: TGTGCCAGCAGATACTCCGGGGGGGTGAACACTGAAGCTTTCTTT.

CDR3 bases: TGTGCCAGCAGTGAAACCGGGACTCAAGGTTACGAGCAGTACTTC. It is translated as CASSETGTQGYEQYF. This sequence joins TRBV6-1 and TRBJ2-7; TRBD2 is a possible D gene (6 bases). Trimming cost V 2 bases and J 4 bases, with 15 bases left between them. The CDR3 contains 15 residues. Germline CDR1 is MNHNS and CDR2 is SASEGT.

The rearrangement uses TRBV5-4 and TRBJ2-7; 7 bases fit TRBD1. Germline CDR1 is SGHNT and CDR2 is YYREEE (reference sequence). The V and J ends lost 4 bases and 2 bases, in that order; junction bases with no gene match: 18. The CDR3 extends over 18 amino acids. The CDR3, as DNA: TGTGCCAGCAGCGAAGATATGGGACAGAGCCTCACCCCCTACGAGCAGTACTTC. Translating it yields CASSEDMGQSLTPYEQYF.

V usage is TRBV24-1 and J usage is TRBJ1-2; possibly TRBD1 for D (6 bases). Between the trimmed V and J ends, which lost 4 bases and 8 bases, there was a span of 13 bases. The CDR3 is 13 amino acids. The germline gives CDR1 KGHDR, CDR2 SFDVKD. The CDR3 nucleotides are TGTGCCACCAGTGAACACAGGGAGAGCGGCTACACCTTC. Translating it yields CATSEHRESGYTF.

The chain employs TRBV13 and TRBJ2-1; TRBD2 aligns across 9 bases. CDR1 and CDR2 from the germline V gene are PRHDT and FYEKMQ (reference sequence). With 5 bases clipped from V and 4 bases from J, the junction kept 18 bases outside the gene matches. CDR3 length: 19 residues. The CDR3 protein is CASSPRGGGAYRGYNEQFF. CDR3 bases: TGTGCCAGCAGCCCGCGGGGCGGGGGGGCATATCGGGGATACAATGAGCAGTTCTTC.

The DNA for the CDR3 is TGTGCCAGCAGCTTGGAGGGGATTGGAGAGCAGTTCTTC. Translated, it gives CASSLEGIGEQFF. This chain connects TRBV5-6 to TRBJ2-1, with D perhaps matching TRBD1 (5 bases). Trimming took off 0 bases at V and 10 bases at J, with 11 bases between the two ends. From germline, CDR1 is SGHDT and CDR2 YYEEEE. There are 13 residues in the CDR3.

This chain links TRBV12-3 or TRBV12-4 with TRBJ1-1; D gene unclear. The CDR3 covers 12 residues. Between the trimmed V and J ends, which lost 8 bases and 11 bases, there was a span of 18 bases. The CDR3 nucleotides are TGTGCCAGCGAGAAACTTAGCGGGCAGGCTTTCTTT. This translates into CASEKLSGQAFF.

The chain employs TRBV7-2 and TRBJ1-6, with 7 bases matching TRBD1. Germline values: CDR1 SGHTA, CDR2 FQGNSA. Germline trimming cut 5 bases from V and 11 bases from J; bases unmatched to any gene: 6. CDR3 length: 13 amino acids. The DNA of the CDR3 is TGTGCCAGCAGCCCTGACAGGGCAGCACCCCTCCACTTT. It codes for CASSPDRAAPLHF.

The chain has TRBV14 and TRBJ1-1; TRBD1 is a possible D gene (6 bases). V was shortened by 0 bases and J by 1 base, with 18 bases between the two germline ends. The length of the CDR3 is 18 residues. Germline CDR1 is SGHDN and CDR2 is FVKESK. For the CDR3, the DNA is TGTGCCAGCAGCCAAGATAGGGGGAGAGGAGTTGGGAACACTGAAGCTTTCTTT. This codes for CASSQDRGRGVGNTEAFF.

This chain uses TRBV15 with TRBJ1-5, with a possible D match to TRBD1 (6 bases). With 0 bases removed from V and 2 bases from J, the gap between germline ends came to 8 bases. There are 15 residues in the CDR3. Germline V gene data show CDR1 as LNHNV and CDR2 as YYDKDF (reference sequence). This CDR3 is CATSRDKGGNQPQHF. DNA for the CDR3: TGTGCCACCAGCAGAGATAAGGGGGGCAATCAGCCCCAGCATTTT.

In this sample, this clone turned up a few times. The chain is built from TRBV9 and TRBJ2-1, with D possibly matching TRBD2 (6 bases). V lost 0 bases, J lost 6 bases, and 16 bases lay in between. Per germline, CDR1 SGDLS and CDR2 YYNGEE. CDR3 length: 16 residues. CDR3: CASSVDDRWRGNEQFF. Written as DNA, the CDR3 is TGTGCCAGCAGCGTAGACGACCGCTGGCGGGGCAATGAGCAGTTCTTC.

The chain employs TRBV9 and TRBJ1-1; D not resolved. V lost 4 bases and J 1 base, leaving 14 bases between the germline ends. CDR1 and CDR2 from the germline V gene are SGDLS and YYNGEE. The CDR3 sequence is 15 residues long. CDR3 protein: CASSPRGRPNTEAFF. The DNA of the CDR3 is TGTGCCAGCAGCCCCCGAGGGAGACCGAACACTGAAGCTTTCTTT.

V gene TRBV19 combines with J gene TRBJ1-2; D is perhaps TRBD1 (6 bases). V lost 3 bases and J lost 1, with 9 bases in between. Germline CDR1 and CDR2: LNHDA and SQIVND (reference sequence). This CDR3 region has 14 residues. The CDR3 here is CASSITGINYGYTF. CDR3 coding DNA: TGTGCCAGTAGTATTACAGGGATTAACTATGGCTACACCTTC.

The J gene is TRBJ2-7, the V gene TRBV3-1 (or the pseudogene TRBV3-2); TRBD1 matches 8 bases. Germline V gives CDR1 LGHDT, CDR2 YNNKEL (reference sequence). This CDR3 has 17 residues. V lost 4 bases, J lost 3 bases, and 14 bases stayed unmatched. The CDR3 DNA reads as TGTGCCAGCAGCCCCCGGCAGGGGGCGGTTAGCTTCTACGAGCAGTACTTC. Protein: CASSPRQGAVSFYEQYF.

The chain is built from TRBV4-3 and TRBJ1-2; D might be TRBD1 (6 bases). The germline V gene encodes CDR1 LGHNA and CDR2 YSLEER. V was shortened by 0 bases and J by 2 bases, with 13 bases between the two germline ends. CDR3 length: 16 residues. The DNA of the CDR3 is TGCGCCAGCAGCCAAGAACCCGACAGGACCAACTATGGCTACACCTTC. Protein product: CASSQEPDRTNYGYTF.

The chain joins TRBV4-3 to TRBJ1-4; 7 nucleotides match TRBD1. The ends lost 0 bases at V and 0 bases at J; junction bases unmatched: 13. There are 20 residues in the CDR3. From germline, CDR1 is LGHNA and CDR2 YSLEER. CDR3 sequence: CASSQDLTGTDDATNEKLFF. For the CDR3, the DNA is TGCGCCAGCAGCCAAGATCTTACCGGGACAGACGATGCAACTAATGAAAAACTGTTTTTT.

The chain combines TRBV7-2 with TRBJ1-2; 7 nucleotides line up with TRBD1. The germline V gene encodes CDR1 SGHTA and CDR2 FQGNSA. This CDR3 comprises 13 residues. V lost 5 bases to trimming and J lost 6 bases; unmatched junction nucleotides: 6. CDR3 in DNA: TGTGCCAGCAGCGCGGACAGGAAGGATGGCTACACCTTC. Encoded protein: CASSADRKDGYTF.

This clone has just one count. The chain employs TRBV6-1 and TRBJ2-7, with 7 positions matching TRBD2. Losses at the gene ends were 2 bases for V and 0 bases for J; bases not matched to a gene: 7. Germline loops: CDR1 MNHNS, CDR2 SASEGT. This CDR3 has 16 residues. The CDR3 loop reads CASSEMAGRDSYEQYF. The CDR3 DNA follows: TGTGCCAGCAGTGAAATGGCAGGGAGGGACTCCTACGAGCAGTACTTC.

The chain has TRBV6-5 and TRBJ1-1; 9 bases are shared with TRBD1. The CDR3 is 15 residues long. The V and J ends lost 8 bases and 1 base, in that order; junction bases with no gene match: 8. CDR1 MNHEY and CDR2 SVGAGI come from the germline V gene. In DNA form, the CDR3 reads TGTGCCAGCCAGGAGACAGGGGGATGGAACACTGAAGCTTTCTTT. It encodes CASQETGGWNTEAFF.

V is TRBV15 and J is TRBJ1-2; TRBD1 matches 9 bases. This CDR3 has 16 amino acids. V lost 1 base and J lost 6; bases outside the gene matches: 9. Germline values: CDR1 LNHNV, CDR2 YYDKDF (reference sequence). This CDR3 reads CATSRGRDRVADGYTF. The CDR3 DNA reads as TGTGCCACCAGCAGAGGGAGGGACAGGGTAGCTGATGGCTACACCTTC.

This clone was counted a single time. This chain uses TRBV23-1 with TRBJ1-2; TRBD1 aligns across 12 bases. TRBV23-1 is designated an ORF whose function remains uncertain. V was pared by 4 bases and J by 4 bases, with 16 bases of the junction left unmatched. The CDR3 has 19 amino acids. In nucleotides, the CDR3 is TGCGCCAGCAGTCCCCGGGACAGGGGGCCCCCTCGCCGGGCCTATGGCTACACCTTC. Translating gives CASSPRDRGPPRRAYGYTF.